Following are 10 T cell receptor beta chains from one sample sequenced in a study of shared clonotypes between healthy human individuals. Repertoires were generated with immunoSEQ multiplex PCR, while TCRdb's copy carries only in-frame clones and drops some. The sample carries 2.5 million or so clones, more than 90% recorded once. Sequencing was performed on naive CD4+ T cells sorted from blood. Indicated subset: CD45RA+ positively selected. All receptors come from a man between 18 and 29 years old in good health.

This chain's CDR3 is CASSEAVQGGREKLFF. The CDR3 DNA reads TGTGCCAGCAGTGAAGCAGTCCAGGGAGGACGGGAAAAACTGTTTTTT. V is TRBV2 and J is TRBJ1-4; TRBD1 might be the D (5 bases). V dropped 0 bases and J dropped 8 bases, with 16 bases sitting between them. The germline V gene has CDR1 SNHLY and CDR2 FYNNEI. The CDR3 is 16 amino acids. Variable domain in full (rest from reference TRBV2 and TRBJ1-4): EPEVTQTPSHQVTQMGQEVILRCVPISNHLYFYWYRQILGQKVEFLVSFYNNEISEKSEIFDDQFSVERPDGSNFTLKIRSTKLEDSAMYFCASSEAVQGGREKLFFGSGTQLSVL.

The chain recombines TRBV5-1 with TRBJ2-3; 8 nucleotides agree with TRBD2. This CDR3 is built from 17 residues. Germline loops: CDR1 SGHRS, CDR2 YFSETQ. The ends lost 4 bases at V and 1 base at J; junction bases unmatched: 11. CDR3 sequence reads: CASSRSGGGRGTDTQYF. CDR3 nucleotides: TGCGCCAGCAGCCGGAGCGGGGGAGGCAGGGGCACAGATACGCAGTATTTT.

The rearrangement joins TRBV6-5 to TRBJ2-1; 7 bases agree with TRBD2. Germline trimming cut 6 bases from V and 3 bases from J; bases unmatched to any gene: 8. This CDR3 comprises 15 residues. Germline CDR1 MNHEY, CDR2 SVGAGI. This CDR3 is CASSLLAASYNEQFF. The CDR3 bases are TGTGCCAGCAGCCTTCTAGCGGCGAGCTACAATGAGCAGTTCTTC.

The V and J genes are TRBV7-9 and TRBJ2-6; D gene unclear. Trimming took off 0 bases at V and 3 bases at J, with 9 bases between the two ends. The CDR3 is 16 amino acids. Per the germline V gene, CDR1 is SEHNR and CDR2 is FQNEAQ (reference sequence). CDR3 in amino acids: CASSLALGNGANVLTF. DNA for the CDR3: TGTGCCAGCAGCTTAGCGCTAGGGAATGGGGCCAACGTCCTGACTTTC.

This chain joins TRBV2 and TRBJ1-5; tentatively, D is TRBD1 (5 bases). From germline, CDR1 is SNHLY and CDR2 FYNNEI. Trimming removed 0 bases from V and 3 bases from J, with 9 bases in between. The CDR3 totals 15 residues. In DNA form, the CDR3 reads TGTGCCAGCAGTGAAGCGAGGGGTCCCAATCAGCCCCAGCATTTT. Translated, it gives CASSEARGPNQPQHF.

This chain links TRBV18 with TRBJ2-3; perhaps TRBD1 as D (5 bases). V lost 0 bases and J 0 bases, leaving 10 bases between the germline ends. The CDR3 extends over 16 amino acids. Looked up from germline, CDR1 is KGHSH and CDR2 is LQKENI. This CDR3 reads CASSPPRGSSTDTQYF. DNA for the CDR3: TGTGCCAGCTCACCACCAAGGGGCTCTAGCACAGATACGCAGTATTTT.

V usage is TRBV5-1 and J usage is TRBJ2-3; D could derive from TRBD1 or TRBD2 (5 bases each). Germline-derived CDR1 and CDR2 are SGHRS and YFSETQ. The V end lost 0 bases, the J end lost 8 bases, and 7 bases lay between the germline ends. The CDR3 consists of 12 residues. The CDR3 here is CASSLGGATQYF. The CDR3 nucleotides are TGCGCCAGCAGCTTGGGAGGGGCTACGCAGTATTTT.

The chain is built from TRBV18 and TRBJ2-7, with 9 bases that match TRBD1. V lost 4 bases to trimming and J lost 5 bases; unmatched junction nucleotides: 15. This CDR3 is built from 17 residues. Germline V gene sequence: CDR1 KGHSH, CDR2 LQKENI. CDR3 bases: TGTGCCAGCTCACTGGGACAGGGACCGCTTCGGCCCCACGAGCAGTACTTC. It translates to CASSLGQGPLRPHEQYF.

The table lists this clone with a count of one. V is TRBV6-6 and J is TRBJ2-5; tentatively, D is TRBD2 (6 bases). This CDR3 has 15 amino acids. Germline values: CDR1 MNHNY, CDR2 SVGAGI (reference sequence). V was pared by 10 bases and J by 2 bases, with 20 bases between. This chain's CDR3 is CATKPGSRGQETQYF. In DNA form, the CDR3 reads TGTGCCACCAAACCTGGATCTCGGGGGCAAGAGACCCAGTACTTC.

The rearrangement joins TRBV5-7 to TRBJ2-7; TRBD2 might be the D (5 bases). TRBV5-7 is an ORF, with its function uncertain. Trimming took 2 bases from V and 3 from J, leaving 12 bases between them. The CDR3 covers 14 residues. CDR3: CASSFIRRGYEQYF. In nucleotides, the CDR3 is TGTGCCAGCAGCTTCATACGACGGGGCTACGAGCAGTACTTC.